Listed here are 17 T cell receptor beta chains from one sample, sequenced in a study of Ad26.COV2.S vaccination and SARS-CoV-2 variants. The treatment is: around 19 received Ad26.COV2.S at low or high dose, single or two shots; about 5 received placebo; per-sample allocation not given. Sample collection was performed on day 63 after the first vaccine or placebo injection. Clones were read by immunoSEQ multiplex PCR, and TCRdb kept only the in-frame ones, dropping some. The data contain about 450,000 clones, about 91% of them singletons. Material: peripheral blood, obtained in a trial of Ad26.COV2.S vaccine versus placebo. These receptors came from a person aged 18-60 years who received the Ad26.COV2.S COVID-19 vaccine or a placebo.

The chain uses TRBV6-6 and TRBJ2-7, with 11 bases matching TRBD2. CDR1 is MNHNY and CDR2 is SVGAGI in the germline V gene (reference sequence). The J segment lost 4 bases and the V segment lost 4 bases, leaving 3 bases of the junction unmatched. CDR3 length: 14 residues. CDR3 nucleotide sequence: TGTGCCAGCAGTTCCCGGACTAGCGGGTACGAGCAGTACGTC. It translates to CASSSRTSGYEQYV.

This chain joins TRBV7-9 and TRBJ2-2; TRBD2 is a possible D gene (6 bases). Per the germline V gene, CDR1 is SEHNR and CDR2 is FQNEAQ (reference sequence). The V and J ends lost 1 base and 3 bases respectively, with 9 bases between them. CDR3 length equals 15 residues. CDR3 sequence (DNA): TGTGCCAGCAGCTTAGTAGGAGGGTACACCGGGGAGCTGTTTTTT. Translating it yields CASSLVGGYTGELFF.

The rearrangement uses TRBV4-2 and TRBJ2-7; 9 positions match TRBD1. V was clipped by 4 bases and J by 2 bases; unmatched bases: 6. This CDR3 is 15 amino acids long. Germline CDR1 and CDR2: LGHNA and YNFKEQ. The chain's CDR3 is CASSPQDRGPYEQYF. In DNA form, the CDR3 reads TGTGCCAGCAGCCCGCAGGACAGGGGCCCCTACGAGCAGTACTTC.

This clone has only a few counts. This chain links TRBV7-2 with TRBJ2-1, with D hard to call. Germline CDR1 SGHTA, CDR2 FQGNSA. This CDR3 spans 16 amino acids. With 2 bases removed from V and 10 bases from J, the gap between germline ends came to 21 bases. The CDR3 DNA is TGTGCCAGCAGCTTAATGTCAGTTTTAAATTCCCGGGAGCAGTTCTTC. It is translated as CASSLMSVLNSREQFF.

J is TRBJ1-5 and V is TRBV5-4; D remains ambiguous. CDR1 and CDR2 from the germline V gene are SGHNT and YYREEE (reference sequence). V was shortened by 4 bases and J by 3 bases, with 14 bases between the two germline ends. The length of the CDR3 is 15 residues. The CDR3 DNA follows: TGTGCCAGCAGCCCAGGTGGAGGAAACAATCAGCCCCAGCATTTT. Amino acids: CASSPGGGNNQPQHF.

This chain joins TRBV7-9 and TRBJ1-2; 9 bases are shared with TRBD1. This CDR3 is built from 15 residues. The germline CDR1 and CDR2 sequences are SEHNR and FQNEAQ (reference sequence). J lost 3 bases, V lost 4 bases, and 6 bases had no gene match. The CDR3 nucleotides are TGTGCCAGCAGCTCCTGGGACAGGGAGGACTATGGCTACACCTTC. This translates into CASSSWDREDYGYTF. Using reference TRBV7-9 and TRBJ1-2 for the parts outside the CDR3, the full variable domain is DTGVSQNPRHKITKRGQNVTFRCDPISEHNRLYWYRQTLGQGPEFLTYFQNEAQLEKSRLLSDRFSAERPKGSFSTLEIQRTEQGDSAMYLCASSSWDREDYGYTFGSGTRLTVV.

The chain couples TRBV4-2 to TRBJ1-1; 10 positions agree with TRBD1. Germline V gives CDR1 LGHNA, CDR2 YNFKEQ. This CDR3 contains 17 residues. J lost 11 bases, V lost 0 bases, and 15 bases had no gene match. The CDR3 sequence: CASSQDVASGTGDRAFF. CDR3 bases: TGTGCCAGCAGCCAAGATGTGGCAAGTGGGACAGGGGATAGGGCTTTCTTT.

This chain links TRBV12-3 or TRBV12-4 with TRBJ1-2, with 9 bases lining up with TRBD1. V shed 4 bases and J 8 bases; nucleotides not matched to a gene: 2. This CDR3 region has 12 residues. The CDR3 DNA is TGTGCCAGCAGTTCACAGGGGGCCGGCTACACCTTC. This translates into CASSSQGAGYTF.

The gene calls are TRBV28 and TRBJ2-1; TRBD2 agrees at 10 bases. J gave up 9 bases and V 5 bases, and 16 bases lay outside the gene matches. Germline assignment: CDR1 MDHEN and CDR2 SYDVKM. The CDR3 is 17 amino acids. CDR3 in amino acids: CASSLAGLAPPGGEQFF. For the CDR3, the DNA is TGTGCCAGCAGTCTCGCGGGACTAGCGCCCCCGGGAGGTGAGCAGTTCTTC.

This chain joins TRBV10-3 and TRBJ2-7, with D uncertain. CDR3 length equals 14 residues. Per germline, CDR1 ENHRY and CDR2 SYGVKD. The ends were cut back, 0 bases at V and 2 bases at J, with 8 bases in the middle. CDR3 residues: CAISESVRAYEQYF. CDR3 coding DNA: TGTGCCATCAGTGAGTCCGTCAGAGCCTACGAGCAGTACTTC.

This clone appeared a few times. The chain combines TRBV7-8 with TRBJ2-7, with a weak D call TRBD1 (6 bases). The germline V gene has CDR1 SGHVS and CDR2 FQNEAQ. Deletions cut 1 base from V and 3 bases from J, with 10 bases between. There are 14 residues in the CDR3. In nucleotides, the CDR3 is TGTGCCAGCAGCTTAGGGGGGCGATACTACGAGCAGTACTTC. Its translation is CASSLGGRYYEQYF.

The CDR3 DNA reads as TGTGCCATCAGTGACGGGACTACCACAGATACGCAGTATTTT. Its protein is CAISDGTTTDTQYF. The J gene is TRBJ2-3, the V gene TRBV10-3; 7 bases are shared with TRBD2. CDR3 length: 14 amino acids. The germline V gene has CDR1 ENHRY and CDR2 SYGVKD. Trimming at V came to 3 bases and at J to 2 bases, leaving 2 bases not matched to a gene.

V usage is TRBV20-1 and J usage is TRBJ1-1, with unresolved D. The CDR3 consists of 13 residues. V was trimmed by 3 bases and J by 3 bases, leaving 11 bases between them. Germline V gene lookup returns CDR1 DFQATT and CDR2 SNEGSKA (reference sequence). The CDR3 coding sequence is TGCAGTGCTAGTACTGGGGTATACACTGAAGCTTTCTTT. Amino acid sequence: CSASTGVYTEAFF.

The chain employs TRBV4-3 and TRBJ1-3, with D possibly being TRBD1 (5 bases). The CDR3 sequence is 16 residues long. Germline V gene sequence: CDR1 LGHNA, CDR2 YSLEER. The V and J ends lost 0 bases and 0 bases respectively, with 9 bases between them. The CDR3 sequence: CASSQEWGGSGNTIYF. For the CDR3, the DNA is TGCGCCAGCAGCCAAGAGTGGGGGGGCTCTGGAAACACCATATATTTT.

The J gene is TRBJ2-5, the V gene TRBV7-8; D call uncertain. Germline CDR1 SGHVS, CDR2 FQNEAQ. The CDR3 loop spans 15 amino acids. V lost 0 bases, J lost 5 bases, and 13 bases lay in between. CDR3 sequence reads: CASSLARAPRETQYF. In DNA, the CDR3 is TGTGCCAGCAGCTTAGCTAGGGCACCCAGGGAGACCCAGTACTTC.

This clone has just one count. V gene TRBV9 combines with J gene TRBJ2-1; tentatively, D is TRBD2 (6 bases). CDR1 is SGDLS and CDR2 is YYNGEE in the germline V gene. V lost 4 bases and J lost 4, with 12 bases in between. The CDR3 is made up of 14 amino acids. CDR3 nucleotides: TGTGCCAGCAGCCCCTGGGGGGAATACAATGAGCAGTTCTTC. It specifies CASSPWGEYNEQFF.

This sequence joins TRBV27 and TRBJ2-1, with unresolved D. Per germline, CDR1 MNHEY and CDR2 SMNVEV (reference sequence). The CDR3 is made up of 18 amino acids. V was clipped by 2 bases and J by 2 bases, with 19 bases between them. The CDR3: CASSLITGAPRPYNEQFF. The CDR3 coding sequence is TGTGCCAGCAGTTTAATCACCGGCGCTCCTAGACCCTACAATGAGCAGTTCTTC.